A selection of T cell receptor beta chains follows, all from one sample in a study of T cell repertoires in cytomegalovirus infection. Via MiXCR, TCRdb re-called the reads, giving one row per CDR3 protein. The table has approximately 990,000 distinct CDR3 sequences, around 32% seen once. These receptors lack a known antigen. Sequencing was performed on cultured CD8+ T cells from PBMCs, taken from culture after CMV antigen stimulation. Receptor source: a human donor in good health (CMV status not recorded). Some clones in this sample may be carry-over from other donors' samples. Each CDR3 is given with its conserved first and last residue. A D gene is named only where the DNA matches it firmly. Size is omitted from some rows. Given values are once, few, many or a class for expanded clones.

J,D,V,size,DNA,CDR3
TRBJ2-5,-,TRBV6-5,-,TGTGCCAGCAGTTACTCGCAGCCCCAAGAGACCCAGTACTTC,CASSYSQPQETQYF
TRBJ2-1,TRBD2,TRBV20-1,-,TGCAGTGCTAGACTCCGGGACTACACATACAATGAGCAGTTCTTC,CSARLRDYTYNEQFF
TRBJ1-3,-,TRBV12-3/TRBV12-4,-,TGTGCCAGCAGTTTAGATAGACGGCAGAGCTCTGGAAACACCATATATTTT,CASSLDRRQSSGNTIYF
TRBJ2-7,TRBD1,TRBV27,-,TGTGCCAGCAGTTTACAGGGGGCGCATGAGCAGTACTTC,CASSLQGAHEQYF
TRBJ1-1,-,TRBV7-9,-,TGTGCCAGCAGCTTAAAGGCCCGGGACGGGAACACTGAAGCTTTCTTT,CASSLKARDGNTEAFF
TRBJ2-3,-,TRBV14,-,TGTGCCAGCAGCCGAGGCATAGCCCACGCAGATACGCAGTATTTT,CASSRGIAHADTQYF
TRBJ1-2,-,TRBV5-1,-,TGCGCCAGCAGCTTGGCGGCCGCAAAAGCTCATGGCTACACCTTC,CASSLAAAKAHGYTF
TRBJ2-1,-,TRBV5-6,few,TGTGCCAGCAGCTTCTCGCAGGGCGAAGCCTACAATGAGCAGTTCTTC,CASSFSQGEAYNEQFF
TRBJ2-7,TRBD2,TRBV29-1,few,TGCAGCGCTCTAGCGGGGGACCGCTACGAGCAGTACTTC,CSALAGDRYEQYF
TRBJ1-2,-,TRBV7-9,few,TGTGCCAGCAGCCGAAGGGACCGTATCTATGGCTACACCTTC,CASSRRDRIYGYTF
TRBJ2-1,-,TRBV6-5,-,TGTGCCAGCAGTTCGCTACTACAGGGCTGGAACAATGAGCAGTTCTTC,CASSSLLQGWNNEQFF
TRBJ2-5,-,TRBV27,-,TGTGCCAGCAGGGCACAGGGTCCCTTACCCATAGAGACCCAGTACTTC,CASRAQGPLPIETQYF
TRBJ1-1,TRBD1,TRBV6-5,-,TGTGCCAGCAGTTGGTTAGGACAGGGCGACACTGAAGCTTTCTTT,CASSWLGQGDTEAFF
TRBJ2-1,-,TRBV20-1,few,TGCAGTGCCCCCCCCAGGTACAATGAGCAGTTCTTC,CSAPPRYNEQFF
TRBJ1-6,-,TRBV6-6,-,TGTGCCAGCAGTTACGGTCAGGGATCTTCACCCCTCCACTTT,CASSYGQGSSPLHF
TRBJ1-1,-,TRBV9,-,TGTGCCAGCAGCCCCCGGACAGACACCTTTGTGGGCGCTTTCTTT,CASSPRTDTFVGAFF
TRBJ1-2,-,TRBV6-6,-,TGTGCCAGCAGTGACTACACGGAAACGATCTATGGCTACACCTTC,CASSDYTETIYGYTF
TRBJ2-7,TRBD1,TRBV27,-,TGTGCCAGCAGACCCGGGACAGGAGACTACGAGCAGTACTTC,CASRPGTGDYEQYF
TRBJ1-4,-,TRBV10-3,-,TGTGCCACATCGACAGGCTCTAATGAAAAACTGTTTTTT,CATSTGSNEKLFF
TRBJ1-1,TRBD1,TRBV11-1,-,TGTGCCAGCACCCCTGACAGGGGCCAGACTGAAGCTTTCTTT,CASTPDRGQTEAFF
TRBJ2-5,-,TRBV10-3,few,TGTGCCATCAGTGAAGGTCTTAGGGAGGAGACCCAGTACTTC,CAISEGLREETQYF
TRBJ2-1,-,TRBV24-1,-,TGTGCCACCAGTGATTCGACAGGTATCTACAATGAGCAGTTCTTC,CATSDSTGIYNEQFF
TRBJ2-1,TRBD1,TRBV20-1,once,TGCAGTGCTAGTTCTCCGGGACAGGGAGACTACAATGAGCAGTTCTTC,CSASSPGQGDYNEQFF
TRBJ2-2,-,TRBV6-5,few,TGTGCCAGCAGTTATGGGCAAGGGGATAGGGGCGGGGAGCTGTTTTTT,CASSYGQGDRGGELFF
TRBJ1-1,-,TRBV6-6,-,TGTGCCAGCAGCGGGGAGGAAGCTTTCTTT,CASSGEEAFF